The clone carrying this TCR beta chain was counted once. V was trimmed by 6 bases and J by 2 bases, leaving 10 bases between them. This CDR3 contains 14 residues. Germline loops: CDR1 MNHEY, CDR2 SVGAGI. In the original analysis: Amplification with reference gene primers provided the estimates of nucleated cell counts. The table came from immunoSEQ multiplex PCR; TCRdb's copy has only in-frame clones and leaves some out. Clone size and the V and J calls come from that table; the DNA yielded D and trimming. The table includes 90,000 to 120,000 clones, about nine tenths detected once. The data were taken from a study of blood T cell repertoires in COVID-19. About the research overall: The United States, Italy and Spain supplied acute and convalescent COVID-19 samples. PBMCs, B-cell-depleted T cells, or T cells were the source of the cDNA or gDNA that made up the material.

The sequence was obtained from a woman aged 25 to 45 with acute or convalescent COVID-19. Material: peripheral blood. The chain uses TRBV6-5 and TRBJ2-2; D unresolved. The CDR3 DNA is TGTGCCAGCAGCGCACAGTTAAACACCGGGGAGCTGTTTTTT. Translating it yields CASSAQLNTGELFF.